This T cell receptor beta chain was recorded in a study of T-cell memory formation after mild COVID-19. Study-wide results and limits: Second-wave clones reaching peak frequency on day 37 lacked confirmed SARS-CoV-2 specificity. Clones shrinking between day 15 and 85 showed a balanced CD4/CD8 split, and those that grew later tilted toward CD4+. Clones which contracted sat mainly in CM and EM if CD4+, and in EMRA if CD8+.

This clonotype was seen a handful of times. Antigen unknown. One entry per CDR3 protein results from TCRdb running MiXCR on the 5' RACE reads. The sample includes roughly 450,000 distinct CDR3 sequences, around a sixth of them seen just once. What was sequenced was PBMCs or a T cell subset sorted from them (not recorded which). The TCR originated in an adult woman who had mild COVID-19 (a few samples of this study predate the infection). Cell type and time point are not known.

CDR3 in DNA: TGTGCCAGCAGCAAGCGACTAGCGGGGGAAGGGGAGACCCAGTACTTC. This codes for CASSKRLAGEGETQYF. The V call is TRBV7-9, the J call TRBJ2-5, with 12 positions matching TRBD2. J lost 5 bases, V lost 5 bases, and 9 bases had no gene match. This CDR3 region has 16 residues. Germline CDR1 SEHNR, CDR2 FQNEAQ (reference sequence).